The present TCR beta chain was sequenced within a study of OX40 agonist ivuxolimab in advanced cancers. Whole-study context: The study enrolled dose-escalation patients with hepatocellular carcinoma, melanoma, renal cell or head and neck cancer.

This clone was counted between two and nine times. The CDR3 is made up of 14 amino acids. The germline gives CDR1 MNHNS, CDR2 SASEGT. Trimming at V came to 6 bases and at J to 3 bases, leaving 5 bases not matched to a gene. Method: immunoSEQ multiplex PCR; TCRdb's copy keeps in-frame clones and lacks some. The top ten clones hold roughly 1.8% of a sample with roughly 89,000 clones, about 80% of them seen once. The source material was CD4+ or CD8+ T cells sorted from blood, sampled in a trial of the OX40 agonist ivuxolimab. This clonotype was sampled from an adult with an advanced solid tumor such as melanoma, head and neck, liver or kidney cancer. The V gene is TRBV6-1, the J gene TRBJ2-7; 10 nucleotides line up with TRBD1. CDR3 sequence reads: CASSVDRGDYEQYF. The CDR3 region has the DNA TGTGCCAGCAGCGTGGACAGGGGGGACTACGAGCAGTACTTC.